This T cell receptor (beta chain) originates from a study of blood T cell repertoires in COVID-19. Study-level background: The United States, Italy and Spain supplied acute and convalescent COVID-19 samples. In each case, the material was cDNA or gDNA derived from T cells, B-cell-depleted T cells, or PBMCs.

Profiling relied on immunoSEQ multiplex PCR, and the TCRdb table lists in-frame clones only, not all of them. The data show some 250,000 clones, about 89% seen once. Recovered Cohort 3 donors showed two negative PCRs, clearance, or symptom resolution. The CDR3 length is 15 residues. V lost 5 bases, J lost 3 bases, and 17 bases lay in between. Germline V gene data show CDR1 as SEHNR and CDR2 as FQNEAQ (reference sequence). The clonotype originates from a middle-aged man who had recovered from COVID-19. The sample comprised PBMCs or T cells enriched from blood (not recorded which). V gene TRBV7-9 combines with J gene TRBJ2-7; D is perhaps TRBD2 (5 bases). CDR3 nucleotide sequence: TGTGCCAGCAGCGCCTTGGTTGTCGGGGACTACGAGCAGTACTTC. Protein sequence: CASSALVVGDYEQYF.